Sequencing of this T cell receptor beta chain was carried out in a study of blood T cell repertoires in COVID-19. Per the original methods: For nucleated cells, counts were estimated from reference gene primer amplification. Clones were read by immunoSEQ multiplex PCR, and TCRdb kept only the in-frame ones, dropping some. V and J calls and clone size come straight from that table; D and trimming were deduced from the DNA. This table holds some 250,000 clones, 75% to 90% found once. Enrollees, roughly 18 to 89 years old, lived in roughly 24 US areas. The germline V gene has CDR1 SGHNT and CDR2 YENEEA. This CDR3 has 13 residues. V was trimmed by 3 bases and J by 1 base, leaving 6 bases between them.

Sequencing was performed on PBMCs or T cells enriched from blood (not recorded which). The TCR comes from a woman aged 40 to 50 with acute COVID-19. The chain couples TRBV11-3 to TRBJ2-5; possible D gene TRBD2, 6 bases. In DNA, the CDR3 is TGTGCCAGCAGCTTGCGGGGCCAAGAGACCCAGTACTTC. Residues: CASSLRGQETQYF.